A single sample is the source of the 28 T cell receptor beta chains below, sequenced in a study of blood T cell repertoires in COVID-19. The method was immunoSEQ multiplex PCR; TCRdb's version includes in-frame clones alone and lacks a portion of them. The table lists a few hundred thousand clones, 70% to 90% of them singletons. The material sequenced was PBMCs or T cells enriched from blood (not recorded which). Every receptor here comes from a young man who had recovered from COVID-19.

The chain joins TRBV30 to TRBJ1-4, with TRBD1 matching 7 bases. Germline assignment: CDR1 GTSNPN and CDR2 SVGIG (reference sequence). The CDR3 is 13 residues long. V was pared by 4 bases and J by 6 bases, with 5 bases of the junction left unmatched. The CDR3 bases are TGTGCCTGGACCGGGACAGTTTATGAAAAACTGTTTTTT. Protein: CAWTGTVYEKLFF. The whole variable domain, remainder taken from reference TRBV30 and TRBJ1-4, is SQTIHQWPATLVQPVGSPLSLECTVEGTSNPNLYWYRQAAGRGLQLLFYSVGIGQISSEVPQNLSASRPQDRQFILSSKKLLLSDSGFYLCAWTGTVYEKLFFGSGTQLSVL.

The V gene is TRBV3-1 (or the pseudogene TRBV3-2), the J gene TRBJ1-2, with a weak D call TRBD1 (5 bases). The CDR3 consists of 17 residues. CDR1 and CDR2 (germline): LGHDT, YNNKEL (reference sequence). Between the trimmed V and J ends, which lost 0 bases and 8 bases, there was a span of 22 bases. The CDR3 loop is CASSQDAGYRSVGGYTF. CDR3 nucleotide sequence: TGTGCCAGCAGCCAAGATGCCGGCTACAGGAGTGTAGGAGGCTACACCTTC.

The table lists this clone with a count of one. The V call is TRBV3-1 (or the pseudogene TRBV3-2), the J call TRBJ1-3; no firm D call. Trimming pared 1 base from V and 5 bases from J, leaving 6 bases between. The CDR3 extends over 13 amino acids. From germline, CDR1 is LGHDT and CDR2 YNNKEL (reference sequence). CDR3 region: CASSQVGRNTIYF. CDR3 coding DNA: TGTGCCAGCAGCCAAGTCGGTCGAAACACCATATATTTT.

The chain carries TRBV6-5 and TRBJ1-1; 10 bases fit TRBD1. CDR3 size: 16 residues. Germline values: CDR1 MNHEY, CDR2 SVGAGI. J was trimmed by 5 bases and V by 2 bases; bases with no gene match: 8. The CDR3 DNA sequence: TGTGCCAGCAGTTACGACGCGACAGGGGGCGGTACTGAAGCTTTCTTT. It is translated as CASSYDATGGGTEAFF.

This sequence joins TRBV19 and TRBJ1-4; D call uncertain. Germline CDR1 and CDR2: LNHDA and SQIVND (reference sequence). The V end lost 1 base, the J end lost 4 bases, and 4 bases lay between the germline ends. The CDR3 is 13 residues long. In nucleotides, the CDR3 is TGTGCCAGTAGTATAGGCGGTAATGAAAAACTGTTTTTT. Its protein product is CASSIGGNEKLFF.

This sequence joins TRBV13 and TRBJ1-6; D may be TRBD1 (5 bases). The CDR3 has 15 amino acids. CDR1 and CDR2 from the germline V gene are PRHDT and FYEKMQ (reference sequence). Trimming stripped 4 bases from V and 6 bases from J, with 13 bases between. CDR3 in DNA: TGTGCCAGCAGCTCCCAGGGAATTCTTAATTCACCCCTCCACTTT. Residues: CASSSQGILNSPLHF.

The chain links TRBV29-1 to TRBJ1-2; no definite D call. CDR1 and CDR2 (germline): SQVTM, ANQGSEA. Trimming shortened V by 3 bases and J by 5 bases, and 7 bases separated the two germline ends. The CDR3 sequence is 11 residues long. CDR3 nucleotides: TGCAGCGTTGACACTATGTATGGCTACACCTTC. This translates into CSVDTMYGYTF.

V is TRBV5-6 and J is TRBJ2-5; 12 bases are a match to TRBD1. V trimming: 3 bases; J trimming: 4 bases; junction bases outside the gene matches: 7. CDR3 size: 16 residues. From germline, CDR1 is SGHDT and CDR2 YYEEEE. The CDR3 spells CASSSYGTGGRETQYF. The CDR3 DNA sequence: TGTGCCAGCAGCTCCTACGGGACAGGGGGCCGAGAGACCCAGTACTTC.

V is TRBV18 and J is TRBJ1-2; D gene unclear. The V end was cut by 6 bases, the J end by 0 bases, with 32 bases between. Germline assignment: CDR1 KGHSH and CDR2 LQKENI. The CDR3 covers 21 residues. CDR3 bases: TGTGCCAGCTCCTATTCTCCCGGATCTCATATTGAACGTACAGCTAACTATGGCTACACCTTC. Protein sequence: CASSYSPGSHIERTANYGYTF.

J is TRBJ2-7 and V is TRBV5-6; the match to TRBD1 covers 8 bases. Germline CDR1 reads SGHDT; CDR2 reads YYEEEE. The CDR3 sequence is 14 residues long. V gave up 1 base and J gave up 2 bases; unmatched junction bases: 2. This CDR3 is CASSLYRGTYEQYF. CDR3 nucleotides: TGTGCCAGCAGCTTGTACAGGGGGACCTACGAGCAGTACTTC.

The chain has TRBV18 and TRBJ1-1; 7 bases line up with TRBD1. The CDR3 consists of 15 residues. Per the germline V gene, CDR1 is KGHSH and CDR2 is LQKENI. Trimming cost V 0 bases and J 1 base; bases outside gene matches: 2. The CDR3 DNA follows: TGTGCCAGCTCACCACCGGGACAGCAGAACACTGAAGCTTTCTTT. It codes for CASSPPGQQNTEAFF.

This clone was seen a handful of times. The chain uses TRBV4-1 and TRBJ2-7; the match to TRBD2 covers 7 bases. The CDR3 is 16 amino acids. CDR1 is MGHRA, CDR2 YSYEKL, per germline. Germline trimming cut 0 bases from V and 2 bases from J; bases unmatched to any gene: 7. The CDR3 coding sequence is TGCGCCAGCAGCCAAGAAATTAGTGGGGGGGCCTACGAGCAGTACTTC. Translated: CASSQEISGGAYEQYF.

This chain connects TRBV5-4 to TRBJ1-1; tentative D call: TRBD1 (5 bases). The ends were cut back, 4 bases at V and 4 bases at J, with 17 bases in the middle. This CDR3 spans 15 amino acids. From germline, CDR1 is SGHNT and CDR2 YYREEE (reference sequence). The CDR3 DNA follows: TGTGCCAGCAGCCAGCGAACAGGAGATGGCACTGAAGCTTTCTTT. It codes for CASSQRTGDGTEAFF.

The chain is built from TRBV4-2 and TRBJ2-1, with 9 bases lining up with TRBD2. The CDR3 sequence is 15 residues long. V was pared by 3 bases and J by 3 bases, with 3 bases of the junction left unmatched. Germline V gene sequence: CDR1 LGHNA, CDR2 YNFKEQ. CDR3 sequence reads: CASSQASGDYNEQFF. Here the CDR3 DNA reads TGTGCCAGCAGCCAGGCTAGCGGGGACTACAATGAGCAGTTCTTC.

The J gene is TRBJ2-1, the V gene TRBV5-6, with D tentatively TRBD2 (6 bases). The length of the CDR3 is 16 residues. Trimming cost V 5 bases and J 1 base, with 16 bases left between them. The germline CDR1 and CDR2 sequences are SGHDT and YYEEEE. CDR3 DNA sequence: TGTGCCAGCAGGAGCGGTTTGCGGGAATCCTACAATGAGCAGTTCTTC. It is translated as CASRSGLRESYNEQFF.

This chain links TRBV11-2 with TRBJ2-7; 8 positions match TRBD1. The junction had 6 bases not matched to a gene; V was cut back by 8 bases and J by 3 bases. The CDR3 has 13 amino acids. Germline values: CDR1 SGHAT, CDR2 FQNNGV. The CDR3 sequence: CASVRDRNYEQYF. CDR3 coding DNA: TGTGCCAGCGTCCGGGACAGGAACTACGAGCAGTACTTC.

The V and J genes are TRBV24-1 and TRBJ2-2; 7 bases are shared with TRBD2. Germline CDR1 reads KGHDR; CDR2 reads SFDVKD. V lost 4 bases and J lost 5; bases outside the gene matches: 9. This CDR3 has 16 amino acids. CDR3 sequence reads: CATSDPTSVSTGELFF. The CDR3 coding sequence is TGTGCCACCAGTGACCCCACTAGCGTCTCGACCGGGGAGCTGTTTTTT.

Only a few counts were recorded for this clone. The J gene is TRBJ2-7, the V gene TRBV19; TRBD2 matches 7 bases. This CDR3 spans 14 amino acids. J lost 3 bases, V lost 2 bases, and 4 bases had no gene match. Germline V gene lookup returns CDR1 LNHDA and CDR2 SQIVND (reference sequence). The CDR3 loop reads CASSIMGGIYEQYF. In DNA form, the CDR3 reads TGTGCCAGTAGTATAATGGGGGGGATCTACGAGCAGTACTTC.

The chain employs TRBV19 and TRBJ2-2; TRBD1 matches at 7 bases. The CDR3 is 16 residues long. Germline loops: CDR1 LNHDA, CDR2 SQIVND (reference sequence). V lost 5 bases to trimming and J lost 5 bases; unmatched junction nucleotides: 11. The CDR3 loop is CASSPALGGFTGELFF. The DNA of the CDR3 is TGTGCCAGTAGTCCCGCCTTAGGGGGCTTTACCGGGGAGCTGTTTTTT.

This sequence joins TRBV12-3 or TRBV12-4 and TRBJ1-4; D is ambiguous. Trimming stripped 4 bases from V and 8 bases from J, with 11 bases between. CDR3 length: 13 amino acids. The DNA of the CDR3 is TGTGCCAGCAGTTCCCACGAGATAGAAAAACTGTTTTTT. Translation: CASSSHEIEKLFF.

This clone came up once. CDR3 DNA sequence: TGTGCCAGCAGGGCGGCGGGGAACATTGACAATGAGCAGTTCTTC. This sequence encodes CASRAAGNIDNEQFF. The chain joins TRBV5-4 to TRBJ2-1; tentatively, D is TRBD2 (6 bases). Trimming shortened V by 5 bases and J by 5 bases, and 17 bases separated the two germline ends. Looked up from germline, CDR1 is SGHNT and CDR2 is YYREEE (reference sequence). The CDR3 is made up of 15 amino acids. Looking up the rest from reference TRBV5-4 and TRBJ2-1 gives the full variable domain: ETGVTQSPTHLIKTRGQQVTLRCSSQSGHNTVSWYQQALGQGPQFIFQYYREEENGRGNFPPRFSGLQFPNYSSELNVNALELDDSALYLCASRAAGNIDNEQFFGPGTRLTVL.

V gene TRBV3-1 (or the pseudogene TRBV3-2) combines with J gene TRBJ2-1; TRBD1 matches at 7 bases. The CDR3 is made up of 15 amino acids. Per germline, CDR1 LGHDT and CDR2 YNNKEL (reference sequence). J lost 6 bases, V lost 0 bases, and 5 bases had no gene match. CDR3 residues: CASSQDYGQVNEQFF. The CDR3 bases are TGTGCCAGCAGCCAAGATTACGGACAGGTCAATGAGCAGTTCTTC.

The CDR3 DNA reads as TGTGCCAGCACCAGACCTACAGTGAGCGAGCAGTACTTC. The encoded protein is CASTRPTVSEQYF. The gene calls are TRBV6-5 and TRBJ2-7; D gene unclear. Trimming cost V 7 bases and J 6 bases, with 16 bases left between them. There are 13 residues in the CDR3. CDR1 is MNHEY, CDR2 SVGAGI, per germline.

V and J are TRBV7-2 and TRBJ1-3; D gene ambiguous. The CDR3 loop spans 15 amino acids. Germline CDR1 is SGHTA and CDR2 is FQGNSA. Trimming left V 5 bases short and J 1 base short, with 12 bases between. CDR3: CASSPLGVSGNTIYF. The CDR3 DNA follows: TGTGCCAGCAGCCCACTTGGAGTGTCTGGAAACACCATATATTTT.

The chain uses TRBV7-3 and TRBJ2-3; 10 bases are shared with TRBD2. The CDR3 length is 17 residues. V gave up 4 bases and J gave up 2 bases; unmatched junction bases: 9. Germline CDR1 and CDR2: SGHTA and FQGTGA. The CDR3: CASSSQSGGASTDTQYF. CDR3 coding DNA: TGTGCCAGCAGCTCCCAAAGCGGGGGGGCTTCCACAGATACGCAGTATTTT. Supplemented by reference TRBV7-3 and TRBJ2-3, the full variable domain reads GAGVSQTPSNKVTEKGKYVELRCDPISGHTALYWYRQSLGQGPEFLIYFQGTGAADDSGLPNDRFFAVRPEGSVSTLKIQRTERGDSAVYLCASSSQSGGASTDTQYFGPGTRLTVL.

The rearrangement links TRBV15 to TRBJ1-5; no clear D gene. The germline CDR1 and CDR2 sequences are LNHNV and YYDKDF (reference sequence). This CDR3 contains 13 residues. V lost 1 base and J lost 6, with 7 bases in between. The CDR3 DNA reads TGTGCCACCAGCAGAGTTGCCGGTCAGCCCCAGCATTTT. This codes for CATSRVAGQPQHF. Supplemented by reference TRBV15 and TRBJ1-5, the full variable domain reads DAMVIQNPRYQVTQFGKPVTLSCSQTLNHNVMYWYQQKSSQAPKLLFHYYDKDFNNEADTPDNFQSRRPNTSFCFLDIRSPGLGDTAMYLCATSRVAGQPQHFGDGTRLSIL.

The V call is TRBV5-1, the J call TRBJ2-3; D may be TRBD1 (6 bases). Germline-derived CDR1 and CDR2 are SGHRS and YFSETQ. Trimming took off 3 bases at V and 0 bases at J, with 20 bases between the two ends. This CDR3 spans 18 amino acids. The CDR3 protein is CASSSTEQGTTSTDTQYF. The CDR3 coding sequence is TGCGCCAGCAGCTCCACTGAACAGGGTACCACCAGCACAGATACGCAGTATTTT.

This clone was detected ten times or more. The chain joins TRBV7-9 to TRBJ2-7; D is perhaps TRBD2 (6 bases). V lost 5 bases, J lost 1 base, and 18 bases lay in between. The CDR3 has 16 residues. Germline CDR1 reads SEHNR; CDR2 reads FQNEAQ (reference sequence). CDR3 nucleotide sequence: TGTGCCAGCAGCCACGTTGGAGGGGTTCCGTCCTACGAGCAGTACTTC. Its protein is CASSHVGGVPSYEQYF.